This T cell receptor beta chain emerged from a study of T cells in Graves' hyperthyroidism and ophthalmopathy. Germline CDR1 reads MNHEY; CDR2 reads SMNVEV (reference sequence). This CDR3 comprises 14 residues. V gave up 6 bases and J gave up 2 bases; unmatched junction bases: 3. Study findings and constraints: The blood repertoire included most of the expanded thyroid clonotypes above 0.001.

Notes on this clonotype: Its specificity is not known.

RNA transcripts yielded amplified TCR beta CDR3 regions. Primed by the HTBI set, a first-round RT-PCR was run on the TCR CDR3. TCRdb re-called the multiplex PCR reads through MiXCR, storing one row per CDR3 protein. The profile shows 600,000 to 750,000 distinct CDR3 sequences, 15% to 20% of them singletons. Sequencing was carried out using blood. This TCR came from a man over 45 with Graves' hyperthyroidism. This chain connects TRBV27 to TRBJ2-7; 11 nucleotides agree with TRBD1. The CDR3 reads CASRLDRGPYEQYF. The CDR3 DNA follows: TGTGCCAGCAGGTTGGACAGGGGGCCCTACGAGCAGTACTTC.